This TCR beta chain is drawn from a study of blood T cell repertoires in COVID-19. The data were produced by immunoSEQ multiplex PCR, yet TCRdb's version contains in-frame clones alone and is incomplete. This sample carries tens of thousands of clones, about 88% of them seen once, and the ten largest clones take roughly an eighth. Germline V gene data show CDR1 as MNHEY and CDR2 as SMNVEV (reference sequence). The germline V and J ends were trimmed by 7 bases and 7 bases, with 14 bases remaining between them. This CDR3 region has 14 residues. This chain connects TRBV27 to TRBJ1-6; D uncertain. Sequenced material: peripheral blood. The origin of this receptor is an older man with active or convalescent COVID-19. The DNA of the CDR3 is TGTGCCAGCAATACTTTGTTCGGGAATTCACCCCTCCACTTT. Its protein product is CASNTLFGNSPLHF.